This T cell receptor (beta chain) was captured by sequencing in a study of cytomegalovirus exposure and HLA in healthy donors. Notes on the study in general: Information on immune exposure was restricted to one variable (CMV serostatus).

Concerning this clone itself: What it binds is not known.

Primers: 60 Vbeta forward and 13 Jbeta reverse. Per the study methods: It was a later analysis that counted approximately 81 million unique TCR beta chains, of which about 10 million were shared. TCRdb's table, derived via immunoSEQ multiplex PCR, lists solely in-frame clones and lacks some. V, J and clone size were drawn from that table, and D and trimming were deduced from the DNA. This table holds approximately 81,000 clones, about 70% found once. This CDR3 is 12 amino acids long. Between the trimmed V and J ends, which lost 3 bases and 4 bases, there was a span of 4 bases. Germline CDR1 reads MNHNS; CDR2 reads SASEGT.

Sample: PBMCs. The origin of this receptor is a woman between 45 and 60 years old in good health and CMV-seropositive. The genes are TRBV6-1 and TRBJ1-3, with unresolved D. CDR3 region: CASSDPGNTIYF. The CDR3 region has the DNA TGTGCCAGCAGTGATCCGGGAAACACCATATATTTT.